The clone carrying this T cell receptor beta chain was found many times. Antigen unknown. CDR3 regions of TCR beta were amplified from RNA transcripts. The first-round RT-PCR employed HTBI primers together with the Qiagen OneStep RT-PCR kit. A multiplex PCR was then performed as the second round. TCRdb re-analysed the multiplex PCR reads in MiXCR, keeping a single row per CDR3 protein. In the table there are 450,000 or so distinct CDR3 sequences, approximately 14% of which are singletons. The sample is drawn from a study of Graves' ophthalmopathy and Graves' hyperthyroidism. Study information: Untreated patients at initial diagnosis provided peripheral blood. Whole-study results and caveats: For predicting ophthalmopathy progression, the model had approximately 70% sensitivity and 72% to 85% specificity. Cross-validated, the 13-signature model showed 87.88%/81.08% sensitivity/specificity, and 80%/75% in the test set.

CDR3 length: 13 amino acids. CDR1 MNHNS and CDR2 SASEGT come from the germline V gene. The V and J ends lost 7 bases and 3 bases respectively, with 13 bases between them. It was from roughly 9.3 ml of fresh peripheral blood that the PBMCs came. The clonotype comes from a woman under 40 with Graves' ophthalmopathy. The rearrangement links TRBV6-1 to TRBJ2-7; D remains ambiguous. The sequenced sample was blood. The CDR3 loop is CASNQSPLYEQYF. CDR3 coding DNA: TGTGCCAGCAACCAGAGCCCGCTCTACGAGCAGTACTTC.